This TCR beta chain was documented in a study of blood T cell repertoires in COVID-19. Study-level information: Researchers got acute and convalescent COVID-19 samples from the United States, Italy and Spain. Sample material is recorded as cDNA or gDNA derived from T cells, B-cell-depleted T cells, or PBMCs.

The V gene's germline CDR1 is SGHRS and CDR2 YFSETQ. V lost 4 bases, J lost 0 bases, and 8 bases lay in between. This CDR3 contains 13 residues. Per the study methods: Reference gene primers were amplified, and this amplification served to estimate nucleated cell counts. Produced via immunoSEQ multiplex PCR; TCRdb's table is partial and in-frame only. V and J calls and clone size are copied from that table; D and trimming were computed from the DNA. The profile covers some 65,000 clones, with 90% appearing a single time and around 1.3% taken by the ten largest. This sequence was found in a man aged 55-75 years with acute or convalescent COVID-19. V and J are TRBV5-1 and TRBJ2-7, with D possibly matching TRBD2 (6 bases). The sample taken for sequencing was peripheral blood. CDR3 nucleotide sequence: TGCGCCAGCAGCGGGGGGATCTCCTACGAGCAGTACTTC. It codes for CASSGGISYEQYF.